This T cell receptor beta chain was profiled in a study of cytomegalovirus exposure and HLA in healthy donors. General observations from the study: Most subjects' HLA-A and HLA-B alleles were reportedly predicted from TCR beta sequences. Testing in vitro showed three CMV-associated chains specific for CMV antigens.

The CDR3 runs to 15 residues. Trimming shortened V by 8 bases and J by 4 bases, and 18 bases separated the two germline ends. Germline CDR1 and CDR2: SGHAT and FQNNGV. This cohort consisted of healthy bone marrow donors. A word on this clone: Its matching antigen is unknown.

It was with 60 Vbeta and 13 Jbeta primers that the PCR ran. Produced via immunoSEQ multiplex PCR; TCRdb's table is partial and in-frame only. The sample has 150,000 to 200,000 clones, about 80% seen once. The clonotype originates from a woman between 40 and 50 years old in good health and CMV-seronegative. The V and J genes are TRBV11-2 and TRBJ2-4; D may be TRBD2 (5 bases). Sequencing was performed on PBMCs. CDR3 coding DNA: TGTGCCAGCGGGTCGGTTCGGGGAAAGAAAAACATTCAGTACTTC. Encoded protein: CASGSVRGKKNIQYF.